This is a list of T cell receptor beta chains from one sample in a study of T cell responses to AZD1222 COVID-19 vaccine. Repertoires were generated with immunoSEQ multiplex PCR, while TCRdb's copy carries only in-frame clones and drops some. This table has 130,000 or so clones, around 94% appearing once. Sequenced here: peripheral blood, sampled on day 0 of AZD1222 vaccination. The receptors derive from an adult in good health. Both conserved end residues are part of each CDR3. The D gene is left open where the match is weak. Clone size is stated in some rows and not others, as once, few, many or a class when expanded.

d_call	v_call	j_call	clone_size	cdr3_aa	cdr3_nt
.	TRBV28	TRBJ1-2	.	CASSLLTENYGYTF	TGTGCCAGCAGTTTATTAACAGAAAACTATGGCTACACCTTC
.	TRBV7-9	TRBJ1-1	.	CASSLSGREAFF	TGTGCCAGCAGCTTATCGGGTAGAGAAGCTTTCTTT
.	TRBV7-3	TRBJ2-1	once	CASSFWPGEQFF	TGTGCCAGCAGCTTTTGGCCGGGGGAGCAGTTCTTC
.	TRBV5-5	TRBJ2-1	.	CASSLWDEQFF	TGTGCCAGCAGCCTCTGGGATGAGCAGTTCTTC
.	TRBV15	TRBJ2-7	.	CATSWGSGSSYEQYF	TGTGCCACCAGCTGGGGTAGCGGTTCTTCCTACGAGCAGTACTTC
.	TRBV10-2	TRBJ2-2	.	CASTAGHTGELFF	TGCGCCAGCACGGCAGGGCACACCGGGGAGCTGTTTTTT
.	TRBV6-1	TRBJ1-6	.	CASSDTPSTQRALHF	TGTGCCAGCAGTGATACCCCGTCAACCCAAAGGGCCCTCCACTTT
TRBD1	TRBV5-5	TRBJ1-5	.	CASSLNRGFGQPQHF	TGTGCCAGCAGCTTAAACAGGGGGTTCGGTCAGCCCCAGCATTTT
.	TRBV11-3	TRBJ2-1	.	CASSLGEGYDEQFF	TGTGCCAGCAGCTTAGGGGAAGGGTATGATGAGCAGTTCTTC
TRBD2	TRBV7-2	TRBJ2-3	.	CASRYSRTSGSTDTQYF	TGTGCCAGCAGATACTCCCGGACTAGCGGCAGCACAGATACGCAGTATTTT
.	TRBV7-9	TRBJ2-4	.	CASSDGGWGNIQYF	TGTGCCAGCAGCGATGGGGGTTGGGGAAACATTCAGTACTTC
.	TRBV29-1	TRBJ1-1	.	CSVDRGSAFF	TGCAGCGTTGATAGGGGCTCGGCTTTCTTT
.	TRBV11-3	TRBJ2-1	.	CASSLGREWYNEQFF	TGTGCCAGCAGCTTAGGTCGGGAGTGGTACAATGAGCAGTTCTTC
.	TRBV4-2	TRBJ2-3	.	CASSQEQVGDTQYF	TGTGCCAGCAGCCAAGAACAGGTGGGAGATACGCAGTATTTT
.	TRBV14	TRBJ1-6	.	CASSQDGRASSYNSPLHF	TGTGCCAGCAGCCAAGACGGCAGGGCGAGCTCCTATAATTCACCCCTCCACTTT
TRBD2	TRBV20-1	TRBJ2-1	.	CSASLGTIKNNEQFF	TGCAGTGCTAGTCTCGGGACTATTAAAAACAATGAGCAGTTCTTC